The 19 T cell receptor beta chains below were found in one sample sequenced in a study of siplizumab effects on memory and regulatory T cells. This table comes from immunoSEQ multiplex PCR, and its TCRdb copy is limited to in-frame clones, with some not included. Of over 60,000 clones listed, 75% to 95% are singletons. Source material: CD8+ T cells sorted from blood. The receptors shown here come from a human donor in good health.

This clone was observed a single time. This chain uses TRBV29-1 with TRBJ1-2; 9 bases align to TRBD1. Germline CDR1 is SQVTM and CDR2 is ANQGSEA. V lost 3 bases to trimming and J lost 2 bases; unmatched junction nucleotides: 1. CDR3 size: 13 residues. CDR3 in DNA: TGCAGCGTTGATGGACAGGGGAACTATGGCTACACCTTC. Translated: CSVDGQGNYGYTF.

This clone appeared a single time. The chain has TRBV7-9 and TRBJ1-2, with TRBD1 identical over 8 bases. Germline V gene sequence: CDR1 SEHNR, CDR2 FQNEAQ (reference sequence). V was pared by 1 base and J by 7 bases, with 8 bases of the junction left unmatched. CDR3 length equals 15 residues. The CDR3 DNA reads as TGTGCCAGCAGCTTAGTACTTTGGACAGGGCTTGGCTACACCTTC. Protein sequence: CASSLVLWTGLGYTF.

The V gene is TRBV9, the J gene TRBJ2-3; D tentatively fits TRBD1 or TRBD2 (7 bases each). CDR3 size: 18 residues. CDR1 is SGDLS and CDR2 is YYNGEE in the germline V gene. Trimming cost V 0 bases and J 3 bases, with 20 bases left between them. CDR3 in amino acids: CASSVVQGGISRTDTQYF. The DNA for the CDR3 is TGTGCCAGCAGCGTAGTTCAGGGGGGGATTAGTCGGACAGATACGCAGTATTTT.

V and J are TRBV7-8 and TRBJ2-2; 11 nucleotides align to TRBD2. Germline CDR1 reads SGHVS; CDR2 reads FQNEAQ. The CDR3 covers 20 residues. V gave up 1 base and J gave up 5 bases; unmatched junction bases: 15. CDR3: CASSLEIGLAGLVGTGELFF. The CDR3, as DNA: TGTGCCAGCAGCTTAGAAATCGGACTAGCGGGTCTAGTGGGTACCGGGGAGCTGTTTTTT.

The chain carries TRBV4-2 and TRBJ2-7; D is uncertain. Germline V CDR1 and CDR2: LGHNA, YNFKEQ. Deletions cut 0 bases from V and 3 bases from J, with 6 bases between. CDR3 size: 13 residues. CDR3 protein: CASSQDQDYEQYF. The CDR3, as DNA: TGTGCCAGCAGCCAAGATCAGGACTACGAGCAGTACTTC.

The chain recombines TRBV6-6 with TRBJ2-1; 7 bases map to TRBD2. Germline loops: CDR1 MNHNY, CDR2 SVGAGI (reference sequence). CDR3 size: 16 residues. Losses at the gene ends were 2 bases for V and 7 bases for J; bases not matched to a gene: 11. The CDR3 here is CASSYAGGSVGNEQFF. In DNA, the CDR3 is TGTGCCAGCAGTTACGCTGGCGGGAGCGTTGGGAATGAGCAGTTCTTC.

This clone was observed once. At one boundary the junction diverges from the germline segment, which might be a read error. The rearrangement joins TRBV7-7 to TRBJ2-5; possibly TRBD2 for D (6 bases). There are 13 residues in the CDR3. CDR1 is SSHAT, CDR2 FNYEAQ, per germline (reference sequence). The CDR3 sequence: CASSPGGRETQYF. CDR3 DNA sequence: TGTGCTAGCAGCCCCGGAGGGCGGGAGACCCAGTACTTC.

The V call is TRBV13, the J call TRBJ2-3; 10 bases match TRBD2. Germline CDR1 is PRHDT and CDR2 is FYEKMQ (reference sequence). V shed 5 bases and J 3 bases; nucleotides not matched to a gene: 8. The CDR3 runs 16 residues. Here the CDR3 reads CASSGLAGGRTDTQYF. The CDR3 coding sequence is TGTGCCAGCAGCGGCTTAGCGGGGGGCCGTACAGATACGCAGTATTTT.

The CDR3 coding sequence is TGTGCTACCCGGGGGAGCTCCTACAATGAGCAGTTCTTC. It is translated as CATRGSSYNEQFF. This sequence joins TRBV12-5 and TRBJ2-1; D perhaps matches TRBD2 (6 bases). CDR3 size: 13 residues. V lost 10 bases and J lost 0, with 10 bases in between. Germline CDR1 LGHNT, CDR2 FRNRAP.

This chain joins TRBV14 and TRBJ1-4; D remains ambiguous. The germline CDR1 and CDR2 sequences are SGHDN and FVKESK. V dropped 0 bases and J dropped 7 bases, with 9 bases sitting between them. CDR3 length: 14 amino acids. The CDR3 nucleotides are TGTGCCAGCAGCCAAGAACTCGGCCGTGAAAAACTGTTTTTT. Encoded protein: CASSQELGREKLFF.

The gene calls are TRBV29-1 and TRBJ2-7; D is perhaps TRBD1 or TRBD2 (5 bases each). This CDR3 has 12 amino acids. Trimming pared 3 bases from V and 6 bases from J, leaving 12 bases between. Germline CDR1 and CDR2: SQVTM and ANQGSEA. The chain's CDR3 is CSVEGTGPEQYF. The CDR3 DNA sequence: TGCAGCGTTGAGGGGACCGGGCCCGAGCAGTACTTC.

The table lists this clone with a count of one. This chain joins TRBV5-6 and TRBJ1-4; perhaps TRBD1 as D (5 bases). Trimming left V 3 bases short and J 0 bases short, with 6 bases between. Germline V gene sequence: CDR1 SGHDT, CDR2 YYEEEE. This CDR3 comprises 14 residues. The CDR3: CASSSGATNEKLFF. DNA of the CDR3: TGTGCCAGCAGCTCGGGGGCAACTAATGAAAAACTGTTTTTT.

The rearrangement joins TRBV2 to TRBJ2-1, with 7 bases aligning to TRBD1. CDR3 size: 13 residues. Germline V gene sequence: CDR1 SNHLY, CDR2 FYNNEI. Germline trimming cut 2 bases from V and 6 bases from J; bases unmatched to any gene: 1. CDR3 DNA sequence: TGTGCCAGCAGTGAATGGACAGGCAATGAGCAGTTCTTC. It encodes CASSEWTGNEQFF.

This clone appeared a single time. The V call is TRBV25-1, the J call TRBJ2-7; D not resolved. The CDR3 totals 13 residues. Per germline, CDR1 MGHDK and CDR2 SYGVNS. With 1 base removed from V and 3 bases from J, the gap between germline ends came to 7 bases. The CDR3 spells CASSESLGYEQYF. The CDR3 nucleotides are TGTGCCAGCAGTGAATCACTCGGCTACGAGCAGTACTTC.

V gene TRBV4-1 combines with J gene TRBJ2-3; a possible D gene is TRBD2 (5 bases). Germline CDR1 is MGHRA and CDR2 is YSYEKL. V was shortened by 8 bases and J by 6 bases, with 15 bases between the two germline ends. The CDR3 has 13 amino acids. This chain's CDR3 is CASAGEKSDTQYF. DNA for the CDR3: TGCGCCAGCGCCGGGGAAAAATCGGATACGCAGTATTTT.

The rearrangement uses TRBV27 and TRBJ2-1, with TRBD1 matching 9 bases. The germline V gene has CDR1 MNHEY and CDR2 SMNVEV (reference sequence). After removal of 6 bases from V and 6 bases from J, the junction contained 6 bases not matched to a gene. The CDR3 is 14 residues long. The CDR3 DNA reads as TGTGCCAGCAGCCCCGGGACAGGGCTCAATGAGCAGTTCTTC. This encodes CASSPGTGLNEQFF.

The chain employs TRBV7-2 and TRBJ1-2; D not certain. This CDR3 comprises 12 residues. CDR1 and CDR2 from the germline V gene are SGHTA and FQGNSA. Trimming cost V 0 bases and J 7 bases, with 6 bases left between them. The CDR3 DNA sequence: TGTGCCAGCAGCTTAGCCGTAGGTGGCTACACCTTC. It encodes CASSLAVGGYTF.

The CDR3 here is CASSQDSGVIAGDYEQYF. Here the CDR3 DNA reads TGCGCCAGCAGCCAAGATAGTGGGGTAATAGCGGGGGACTACGAGCAGTACTTC. The J gene is TRBJ2-7, the V gene TRBV4-1; 9 nucleotides line up with TRBD2. Germline V CDR1 and CDR2: MGHRA, YSYEKL. The J segment lost 3 bases and the V segment lost 0 bases, leaving 12 bases of the junction unmatched. The length of the CDR3 is 18 residues.

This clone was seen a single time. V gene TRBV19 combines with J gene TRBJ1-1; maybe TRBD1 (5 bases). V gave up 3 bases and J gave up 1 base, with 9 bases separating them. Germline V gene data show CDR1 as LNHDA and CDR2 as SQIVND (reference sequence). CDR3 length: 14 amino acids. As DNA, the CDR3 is TGTGCCAGTAGTATCTCTAGGGGGAACACTGAAGCTTTCTTT. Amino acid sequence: CASSISRGNTEAFF. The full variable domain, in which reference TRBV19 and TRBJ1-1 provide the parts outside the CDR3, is DGGITQSPKYLFRKEGQNVTLSCEQNLNHDAMYWYRQDPGQGLRLIYYSQIVNDFQKGDIAEGYSVSREKKESFPLTVTSAQKNPTAFYLCASSISRGNTEAFFGQGTRLTVV.